The 3 T cell receptor beta chains below all came from one sample that was sequenced in a study of a mutant IDH1 vaccine in newly diagnosed glioma. Their specific antigens are unknown. Time point indicated: week 35, safety follow-up. Vaccinated patients received 300 ug of mutant IDH1 20-mer peptide per dose, with topical imiquimod. Clones were sequenced by immunoSEQ multiplex PCR, and TCRdb holds only the in-frame ones, with some missing. The sample has around 57,000 clones, approximately 80% seen once; the top ten hold 3.5% to 4.5%. The sample in question was PBMCs, obtained from a glioma patient whose treatment included an IDH1 peptide vaccine. These receptors all stem from a man aged 25 to 45 with glioma.

V is TRBV5-1 and J is TRBJ1-5; D ambiguous. V gave up 4 bases and J gave up 7 bases, with 12 bases separating them. Germline lookup yields CDR1 SGHRS and CDR2 YFSETQ. The CDR3 is 13 residues long. CDR3 nucleotides: TGCGCCAGCAGCGCGGCGGCCGGCCAGCCCCAGCATTTT. The encoded protein is CASSAAAGQPQHF.

The chain links TRBV2 to TRBJ1-1; D may be TRBD1 (5 bases). V shed 7 bases and J shed 4 bases, with 22 bases lying between them. This CDR3 contains 16 residues. CDR1 and CDR2 from the germline V gene are SNHLY and FYNNEI. The DNA of the CDR3 is TGTGCCAGCATATGGGGGGGGGAAAAACCCGGCACTGAAGCTTTCTTT. Amino acid sequence: CASIWGGEKPGTEAFF.

The V and J genes are TRBV18 and TRBJ1-1, with TRBD1 matching over 8 bases. The J segment lost 7 bases and the V segment lost 6 bases, leaving 7 bases of the junction unmatched. The CDR3 covers 13 residues. Germline lookup yields CDR1 KGHSH and CDR2 LQKENI. CDR3 nucleotides: TGTGCCAGCTCCCGGGACAGGAAAAGTGAAGCTTTCTTT. Its protein product is CASSRDRKSEAFF.